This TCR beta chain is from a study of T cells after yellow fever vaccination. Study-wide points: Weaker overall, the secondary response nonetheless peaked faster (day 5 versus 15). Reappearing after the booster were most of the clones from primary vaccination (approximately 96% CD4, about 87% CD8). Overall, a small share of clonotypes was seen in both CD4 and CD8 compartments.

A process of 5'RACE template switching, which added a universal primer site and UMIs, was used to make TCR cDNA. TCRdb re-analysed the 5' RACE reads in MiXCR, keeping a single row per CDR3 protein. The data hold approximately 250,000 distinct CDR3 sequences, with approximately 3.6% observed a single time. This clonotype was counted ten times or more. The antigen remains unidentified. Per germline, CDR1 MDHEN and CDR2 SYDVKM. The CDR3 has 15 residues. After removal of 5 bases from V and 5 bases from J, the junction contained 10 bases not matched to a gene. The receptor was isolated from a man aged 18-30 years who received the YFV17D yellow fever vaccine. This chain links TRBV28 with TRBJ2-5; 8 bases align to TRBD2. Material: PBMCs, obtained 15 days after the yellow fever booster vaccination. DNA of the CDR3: TGTGCCAGCAGTCTGGGTCGGGGGGGGAAGGAGACCCAGTACTTC. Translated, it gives CASSLGRGGKETQYF.